Shown below are 27 T cell receptor beta chains from a single sample sequenced in a study of CD8+ T cells in alopecia areata. Treatment meaning: oral pan-JAK inhibitor, 5-10 mg twice daily. TCR sequencing used cDNA made by reverse transcription of extracted RNA. TCRdb keeps only in-frame clones here, not all; method: immunoSEQ multiplex PCR. The table records some 170,000 clones, about three fifths of them present only once. The source was CD4+ T cells sorted from blood, collected between weeks 55 and 70, from a patient treated with tofacitinib. The receptors come from a human donor with alopecia areata.

The CDR3 here is CASSQEQGRSPLHF. In nucleotides, the CDR3 is TGTGCCAGCAGTCAAGAACAGGGACGGTCACCCCTCCACTTT. The J gene is TRBJ1-6, the V gene TRBV6-6; perhaps TRBD1 as D (6 bases). Germline CDR1 is MNHNY and CDR2 is SVGAGI (reference sequence). This CDR3 is 14 amino acids long. Trimming took 5 bases from V and 10 from J, leaving 15 bases between them.

The V and J genes are TRBV6-1 and TRBJ1-2, with D unresolved. Germline V gene data show CDR1 as MNHNS and CDR2 as SASEGT. V lost 7 bases and J lost 4, with 16 bases in between. CDR3 length: 14 residues. The DNA of the CDR3 is TGTGCCAGCACGGTGGAGGCTATGTTCTATGGCTACACCTTC. This encodes CASTVEAMFYGYTF.

The CDR3 DNA reads TGCAGCGTTGACGCCGGGACTAGAGCTTTCTTT. Amino acid sequence: CSVDAGTRAFF. The chain is built from TRBV29-1 and TRBJ1-1, with a weak D call TRBD1 (5 bases). From germline, CDR1 is SQVTM and CDR2 ANQGSEA. The V gene lost 3 bases and the J gene lost 10 bases, with 12 bases spanning the gap. CDR3 length: 11 residues.

This clone came up a few times. The rearrangement uses TRBV5-1 and TRBJ2-7; the D gene is possibly TRBD1 (6 bases). The V end was cut by 3 bases, the J end by 0 bases, with 10 bases between. This CDR3 region has 14 residues. Germline values: CDR1 SGHRS, CDR2 YFSETQ. This chain's CDR3 is CASSSGQSSYEQYF. The CDR3 nucleotides are TGCGCCAGCAGCTCAGGACAGAGCTCCTACGAGCAGTACTTC. The entire variable domain, with the rest obtained from reference TRBV5-1 and TRBJ2-7, is as follows: KAGVTQTPRYLIKTRGQQVTLSCSPISGHRSVSWYQQTPGQGLQFLFEYFSETQRNKGNFPGRFSGRQFSNSRSEMNVSTLELGDSALYLCASSSGQSSYEQYFGPGTRLTVT.

DNA of the CDR3: TGCAGTGCTAGGGCCAATGAGCAGTTCTTC. Amino acid sequence: CSARANEQFF. The J gene is TRBJ2-1, the V gene TRBV20-1; no clear D gene. Germline CDR1 and CDR2: DFQATT and SNEGSKA (reference sequence). The CDR3 runs to 10 residues. The V end lost 3 bases, the J end lost 6 bases, and 3 bases lay between the germline ends.

This chain links TRBV11-2 with TRBJ1-5; no firm D call. V lost 0 bases and J lost 4, with 7 bases in between. The CDR3 length is 14 residues. The germline gives CDR1 SGHAT, CDR2 FQNNGV. CDR3 sequence (DNA): TGTGCCAGCAGCTTAGACCGGGCGAATCAGCCCCAGCATTTT. Translating gives CASSLDRANQPQHF.

This rearrangement joins TRBV14 to TRBJ1-6; maybe TRBD1 (6 bases). The V gene lost 4 bases and the J gene lost 13 bases, with 17 bases spanning the gap. The CDR3 is 14 amino acids. The germline gives CDR1 SGHDN, CDR2 FVKESK. The CDR3 DNA reads TGTGCCAGCAGCCCCGGACAGACGGTTTCGCCCCTCCACTTT. This sequence encodes CASSPGQTVSPLHF.

This clone came up a few times. The chain employs TRBV4-1 and TRBJ1-1; TRBD1 matches at 8 bases. This CDR3 is 15 amino acids long. Germline assignment: CDR1 MGHRA and CDR2 YSYEKL. Losses at the gene ends were 2 bases for V and 3 bases for J; bases not matched to a gene: 5. Written as DNA, the CDR3 is TGCGCCAGCAGCCAACTGAGACAGGGGCACACTGAAGCTTTCTTT. Translated, it gives CASSQLRQGHTEAFF.

The chain couples TRBV25-1 to TRBJ1-2; the match to TRBD1 covers 9 bases. The J segment lost 2 bases and the V segment lost 3 bases, leaving 4 bases of the junction unmatched. CDR3 length: 15 residues. The germline V gene encodes CDR1 MGHDK and CDR2 SYGVNS. CDR3 sequence: CASSDDRGINYGYTF. The CDR3, as DNA: TGTGCCAGCAGTGACGACAGGGGGATCAACTATGGCTACACCTTC.

The V gene is TRBV29-1, the J gene TRBJ2-3; D is unresolved. Trimming removed 1 base at V and 1 base at J, with 12 bases between. The CDR3 has 15 amino acids. Germline CDR1 reads SQVTM; CDR2 reads ANQGSEA. The CDR3 is CSVEGSLWGTDTQYF. CDR3 nucleotides: TGCAGCGTTGAAGGGAGTTTATGGGGCACAGATACGCAGTATTTT.

In this sample, this clone turned up once. The chain has TRBV14 and TRBJ1-5; D remains ambiguous. The V end was cut by 5 bases, the J end by 6 bases, with 14 bases between. CDR3 size: 14 residues. Germline CDR1 SGHDN, CDR2 FVKESK. CDR3 DNA sequence: TGTGCCAGCAGCGAGTCCGGTCTAGGTCAGCCCCAGCATTTT. Protein product: CASSESGLGQPQHF.

The CDR3 DNA follows: TGCAGTGCTATGCCCGGCTATGGCTACACCTTC. Its protein is CSAMPGYGYTF. The chain uses TRBV20-1 and TRBJ1-2; D unresolved. Germline CDR1 is DFQATT and CDR2 is SNEGSKA (reference sequence). V was trimmed by 4 bases and J by 4 bases, leaving 7 bases between them. This CDR3 region has 11 residues.

This clone was seen a handful of times. The chain employs TRBV29-1 and TRBJ2-2; 8 nucleotides line up with TRBD1. CDR1 SQVTM and CDR2 ANQGSEA come from the germline V gene. The CDR3 loop spans 11 amino acids. V shed 6 bases and J 7 bases; nucleotides not matched to a gene: 1. CDR3 protein: CSVDRGGELFF. CDR3 sequence (DNA): TGCAGCGTCGACAGGGGCGGGGAGCTGTTTTTT.

The chain employs TRBV5-6 and TRBJ1-4, with D possibly being TRBD1 (5 bases). Germline V gene data show CDR1 as SGHDT and CDR2 as YYEEEE. The CDR3 is 15 amino acids. The V end was cut by 4 bases, the J end by 7 bases, with 17 bases between. CDR3 region: CASSAGRSEAEKLFF. As DNA, the CDR3 is TGTGCCAGCAGCGCGGGACGTTCTGAGGCTGAAAAACTGTTTTTT. Filled out from reference TRBV5-6 and TRBJ1-4, the complete variable domain reads DAGVTQSPTHLIKTRGQQVTLRCSPKSGHDTVSWYQQALGQGPQFIFQYYEEEERQRGNFPDRFSGHQFPNYSSELNVNALLLGDSALYLCASSAGRSEAEKLFFGSGTQLSVL.

This rearrangement joins TRBV23-1 to TRBJ2-7; 15 bases line up with TRBD2. TRBV23-1 carries the ORF label, with uncertain function. This CDR3 spans 20 amino acids. V shed 7 bases and J 0 bases; nucleotides not matched to a gene: 16. CDR3 sequence (DNA): TGCGCCAGCATATCCGGGACTAGCGGGGGGCCTACCCTAAGCTCCTACGAGCAGTACTTC. This translates into CASISGTSGGPTLSSYEQYF.

Of note for this clone: The sample holds other DNA sequences that translate to the same CDR3. J is TRBJ2-5 and V is TRBV29-1; 8 bases align to TRBD1. CDR1 and CDR2 (germline): SQVTM, ANQGSEA. The CDR3 has 12 amino acids. J lost 4 bases, V lost 2 bases, and 0 bases had no gene match. CDR3 in amino acids: CSVETGGETQYF. DNA for the CDR3: TGCAGCGTTGAAACAGGGGGAGAGACCCAGTACTTC.

The rearrangement joins TRBV30 to TRBJ1-2; 7 nucleotides match TRBD1. The ends lost 3 bases at V and 4 bases at J; junction bases unmatched: 5. The CDR3 spans 13 residues. The V gene's germline CDR1 is GTSNPN and CDR2 SVGIG (reference sequence). As DNA, the CDR3 is TGTGCCTGGAGGGGGGACAGCAGCTATGGCTACACCTTC. Its translation: CAWRGDSSYGYTF.

The chain uses TRBV2 and TRBJ1-5; D is possibly TRBD1 (5 bases). Germline lookup yields CDR1 SNHLY and CDR2 FYNNEI. The V gene lost 3 bases and the J gene lost 7 bases, with 16 bases spanning the gap. This CDR3 has 15 residues. This CDR3 reads CASSDFTGGGQPQHF. CDR3 sequence (DNA): TGTGCCAGCAGTGACTTCACGGGGGGGGGACAGCCCCAGCATTTT.

This clone appeared a few times. The J gene is TRBJ2-2, the V gene TRBV10-3; 10 bases line up with TRBD2. The CDR3 runs to 16 residues. V trimming: 8 bases; J trimming: 1 base; junction bases outside the gene matches: 7. In germline, CDR1 is ENHRY, CDR2 SYGVKD. DNA of the CDR3: TGTGCCATCGGTGTAGGACTAGCGGTGAACACCGGGGAGCTGTTTTTT. Translation: CAIGVGLAVNTGELFF.

This clone was recorded a few times. DNA of the CDR3: TGTGCCAGCAGCTCCACGAAGGGATCAGTCTCCTACGAGCAGTACTTC. Residues: CASSSTKGSVSYEQYF. The rearrangement joins TRBV7-9 to TRBJ2-7, with unresolved D. The V gene's germline CDR1 is SEHNR and CDR2 FQNEAQ (reference sequence). The ends were cut back, 4 bases at V and 0 bases at J, with 16 bases in the middle. The CDR3 has 16 residues.

The CDR3: CSVEPRGATAQYF. The CDR3 nucleotides are TGCAGCGTTGAACCCCGGGGGGCTACGGCCCAGTACTTC. V usage is TRBV29-1 and J usage is TRBJ2-5, with D maybe TRBD2 (7 bases). The germline V and J ends were trimmed by 2 bases and 9 bases, with 16 bases remaining between them. The CDR3 length is 13 residues. Germline V CDR1 and CDR2: SQVTM, ANQGSEA.

In this sample, this clone turned up a few times. The V gene is TRBV29-1, the J gene TRBJ2-7; tentative D call: TRBD1 (6 bases). Germline-derived CDR1 and CDR2 are SQVTM and ANQGSEA. The V gene lost 6 bases and the J gene lost 3 bases, with 24 bases spanning the gap. This CDR3 contains 16 residues. CDR3 sequence reads: CSVGNRYGQGRYEQYF. The CDR3 nucleotides are TGCAGCGTCGGAAACCGGTACGGGCAGGGGCGCTACGAGCAGTACTTC.

The genes are TRBV25-1 and TRBJ2-7, with no clear D. Germline V lookup: CDR1 MGHDK, CDR2 SYGVNS. The CDR3 length is 11 residues. Trimming took 3 bases from V and 8 from J, leaving 8 bases between them. DNA for the CDR3: TGTGCCAGCAGTGACTCAGTCCAGCAGTACTTC. It encodes CASSDSVQQYF.

V is TRBV7-9 and J is TRBJ1-1; D ambiguous. Germline V lookup: CDR1 SEHNR, CDR2 FQNEAQ (reference sequence). The V end lost 1 base, the J end lost 3 bases, and 9 bases lay between the germline ends. The CDR3 totals 14 residues. The CDR3 region has the DNA TGTGCCAGCAGCTTAGGTATGGAGCACACTGAAGCTTTCTTT. This translates into CASSLGMEHTEAFF.

The chain employs TRBV6-5 and TRBJ2-1; D is undetermined. Between the trimmed V and J ends, which lost 6 bases and 0 bases, there was a span of 12 bases. CDR1 and CDR2 (germline): MNHEY, SVGAGI. This CDR3 spans 15 amino acids. The CDR3 DNA reads as TGTGCCAGCAGCCAGGCAGGTAGCTCCTACAATGAGCAGTTCTTC. As protein: CASSQAGSSYNEQFF.

In its sample, this clone was seen once. The V gene is TRBV21-1, the J gene TRBJ1-2. TRBV21-1 is given as a pseudogene. The CDR3 length is 9 residues. Here the CDR3 reads CQDNYGYTF. The CDR3 coding sequence is TGTCAAGACAACTATGGCTACACCTTC.

This clone was found a few times. The gene calls are TRBV4-2 and TRBJ1-1; D not certain. Trimming pared 6 bases from V and 0 bases from J, leaving 14 bases between. This CDR3 has 15 residues. Germline V gene sequence: CDR1 LGHNA, CDR2 YNFKEQ. The CDR3 DNA reads as TGTGCCAGCAGACCTAGTAGGCAGCTGAACACTGAAGCTTTCTTT. It specifies CASRPSRQLNTEAFF.